These 25 T cell receptor beta chains share one sample of origin, sequenced in a study of blood T cell repertoires in COVID-19. Generated by immunoSEQ multiplex PCR, the TCRdb table keeps only in-frame clones and is missing some. The sample records 35,000 to 45,000 clones, approximately 90% being singletons. Sequenced: peripheral blood. These receptors originate from a human donor in a cohort sampled during active COVID-19.

The chain employs TRBV10-1 and TRBJ2-5, with D maybe TRBD1 (5 bases). CDR3 length equals 15 residues. The germline gives CDR1 WNHNN, CDR2 SYGVQD (reference sequence). V was shortened by 4 bases and J by 5 bases, with 17 bases between the two germline ends. The chain's CDR3 is CASSAFIAGHETQYF. CDR3 DNA: TGCGCCAGCAGTGCTTTCATCGCAGGGCATGAGACCCAGTACTTC.

This chain joins TRBV7-2 and TRBJ1-5; TRBD1 matches 7 bases. Looked up from germline, CDR1 is SGHTA and CDR2 is FQGNSA. The V and J ends lost 5 bases and 3 bases, in that order; junction bases with no gene match: 7. This CDR3 comprises 15 residues. CDR3 bases: TGTGCCAGCAGCACCCAGACAGGGACCAATCAGCCCCAGCATTTT. It yields the protein CASSTQTGTNQPQHF.

The J gene is TRBJ1-4, the V gene TRBV28, with 9 bases aligning to TRBD1. CDR3 size: 15 residues. V gave up 4 bases and J gave up 9 bases; unmatched junction bases: 9. CDR1 and CDR2 from the germline V gene are MDHEN and SYDVKM. The CDR3 loop is CASSSPTGGRQKLFF. CDR3 bases: TGTGCCAGCAGTTCCCCTACAGGGGGCAGGCAAAAACTGTTTTTT.

The DNA of the CDR3 is TGTGCCTGGAGGCGGAACCCGTACAATGAGCAGTTCTTC. Encoded protein: CAWRRNPYNEQFF. This sequence joins TRBV30 and TRBJ2-1, with unresolved D. Trimming cost V 3 bases and J 4 bases, with 10 bases left between them. The CDR3 has 13 residues. Germline V gene lookup returns CDR1 GTSNPN and CDR2 SVGIG (reference sequence).

The chain carries TRBV6-1 and TRBJ1-3; TRBD1 matches 10 bases. Germline V gene sequence: CDR1 MNHNS, CDR2 SASEGT. CDR3 length: 15 amino acids. The V gene end was trimmed by 2 bases and the J gene end by 7 bases; junction bases not matched to a gene: 5. The CDR3 region has the DNA TGTGCCAGCAGTGAACGGGACAGGGGAAATAACACCATATATTTT. Protein product: CASSERDRGNNTIYF.

The chain has TRBV4-3 and TRBJ2-3, with TRBD2 matching 14 bases. The CDR3 sequence is 16 residues long. Germline lookup yields CDR1 LGHNA and CDR2 YSLEER. V dropped 1 base and J dropped 10; count of bases not matched to a gene: 7. CDR3 residues: CASSQGTSGGPLAQYF. The CDR3 nucleotides are TGCGCCAGCAGCCAAGGGACTAGCGGGGGGCCCTTGGCGCAGTATTTT.

This chain uses TRBV16 with TRBJ1-1, with a weak D call TRBD1 (5 bases). Trimming stripped 3 bases from V and 1 base from J, with 6 bases between. This CDR3 is 13 amino acids long. Germline V lookup: CDR1 KGHSY, CDR2 FQNENV. The chain's CDR3 is CASSQQGNTEAFF. DNA of the CDR3: TGTGCCAGCAGCCAGCAGGGGAACACTGAAGCTTTCTTT. Using reference TRBV16 and TRBJ1-1 for the parts outside the CDR3, the full variable domain is GEEVAQTPKHLVRGEGQKAKLYCAPIKGHSYVFWYQQVLKNEFKFLISFQNENVFDETGMPKERFSAKCLPNSPCSLEIQATKLEDSAVYFCASSQQGNTEAFFGQGTRLTVV.

CDR3 loop: CASSSGTGSNQPQHF. CDR3 DNA: TGTGCCAGCAGTTCGGGGACAGGAAGCAATCAGCCCCAGCATTTT. This chain links TRBV27 with TRBJ1-5; TRBD1 aligns across 8 bases. Germline V gives CDR1 MNHEY, CDR2 SMNVEV (reference sequence). This CDR3 contains 15 residues. V shed 4 bases and J 1 base; nucleotides not matched to a gene: 3.

This clone was counted once. V gene TRBV9 combines with J gene TRBJ1-6; no reliable D call. This CDR3 is 19 amino acids long. Germline V lookup: CDR1 SGDLS, CDR2 YYNGEE. The germline V and J ends were trimmed by 1 base and 2 bases, with 19 bases remaining between them. CDR3 DNA: TGTGCCAGCAGCGTATCGAGTGAGGTGGCAATGCCCTATAATTCACCCCTCCACTTT. Protein product: CASSVSSEVAMPYNSPLHF.

The CDR3 loop is CASSDSSSTDTQYF. CDR3 nucleotide sequence: TGTGCCAGCAGTGACAGCTCTAGCACAGATACGCAGTATTTT. The chain joins TRBV7-3 to TRBJ2-3, with D maybe TRBD1 (5 bases). The V and J ends lost 6 bases and 0 bases respectively, with 10 bases between them. The CDR3 sequence is 14 residues long. CDR1 and CDR2 (germline): SGHTA, FQGTGA.

This clone was seen more than once but under ten times. The V and J genes are TRBV5-1 and TRBJ2-5, with 12 positions matching TRBD2. In germline, CDR1 is SGHRS, CDR2 YFSETQ. Trimming cost V 6 bases and J 5 bases; bases outside gene matches: 5. The CDR3 consists of 14 residues. CDR3: CASTTSGGLETQYF. CDR3 sequence (DNA): TGCGCCAGCACGACTAGCGGGGGACTGGAGACCCAGTACTTC. The full variable domain, rest sourced from reference TRBV5-1 and TRBJ2-5, is KAGVTQTPRYLIKTRGQQVTLSCSPISGHRSVSWYQQTPGQGLQFLFEYFSETQRNKGNFPGRFSGRQFSNSRSEMNVSTLELGDSALYLCASTTSGGLETQYFGPGTRLLVL.

V is TRBV6-2 or TRBV6-3 and J is TRBJ2-1, with a possible D match to TRBD1 (7 bases). This CDR3 has 15 amino acids. Germline V gene lookup returns CDR1 MNHEY and CDR2 SVGEGT. V lost 3 bases to trimming and J lost 4 bases, with 13 bases between them. The CDR3 region is CASSYGQGGYNEQFF. The CDR3 DNA reads TGTGCCAGCAGTTATGGTCAGGGGGGTTACAATGAGCAGTTCTTC.

CDR3 region: CASSIRQGQGGDTQYF. The DNA of the CDR3 is TGTGCCAGCAGTATAAGACAGGGCCAAGGGGGGGATACGCAGTATTTT. The chain employs TRBV6-6 and TRBJ2-3; perhaps TRBD1 as D (7 bases). This CDR3 comprises 16 residues. Germline-derived CDR1 and CDR2 are MNHNY and SVGAGI (reference sequence). The V and J ends lost 5 bases and 6 bases respectively, with 21 bases between them.

The CDR3 protein is CASSTASYQETQYF. For the CDR3, the DNA is TGTGCCAGCAGTACAGCCTCGTACCAAGAGACCCAGTACTTC. V gene TRBV28 combines with J gene TRBJ2-5, with D unclear. The CDR3 length is 14 residues. The germline CDR1 and CDR2 sequences are MDHEN and SYDVKM. The V end was cut by 5 bases, the J end by 0 bases, with 10 bases between.

CDR3 loop: CASSFLDRGWETQYF. Written as DNA, the CDR3 is TGTGCCAGCAGCTTCCTGGACAGGGGATGGGAGACCCAGTACTTC. V gene TRBV7-9 combines with J gene TRBJ2-5, with TRBD1 identical over 9 bases. The CDR3 contains 15 residues. CDR1 is SEHNR, CDR2 FQNEAQ, per germline (reference sequence). V gave up 3 bases and J gave up 5 bases; unmatched junction bases: 7.

The chain employs TRBV5-1 and TRBJ1-1; D is unclear. This CDR3 comprises 14 residues. V lost 0 bases and J 1 base, leaving 7 bases between the germline ends. From germline, CDR1 is SGHRS and CDR2 YFSETQ. The CDR3 reads CASSLVSGNTEAFF. In DNA, the CDR3 is TGCGCCAGCAGCTTGGTTTCAGGGAACACTGAAGCTTTCTTT.

This chain joins TRBV30 and TRBJ1-1, with TRBD1 matching 9 bases. V lost 2 bases, J lost 3 bases, and 4 bases stayed unmatched. Germline CDR1 and CDR2: GTSNPN and SVGIG (reference sequence). This CDR3 spans 14 amino acids. Here the CDR3 reads CAWSPGQGDTEAFF. CDR3 in DNA: TGTGCCTGGAGTCCGGGACAGGGCGACACTGAAGCTTTCTTT.

The chain links TRBV7-3 to TRBJ2-1; D might be TRBD2 (5 bases). The ends were cut back, 1 base at V and 8 bases at J, with 18 bases in the middle. The CDR3 consists of 16 residues. Germline CDR1 SGHTA, CDR2 FQGTGA. DNA for the CDR3: TGTGCCAGCAGCTTAAAGGTCGGCGTGCGGGTTGATGAGCAGTTCTTC. It translates to CASSLKVGVRVDEQFF.

V usage is TRBV5-4 and J usage is TRBJ2-4; D unclear. Germline V gene lookup returns CDR1 SGHNT and CDR2 YYREEE (reference sequence). There are 14 residues in the CDR3. Between the trimmed V and J ends, which lost 0 bases and 7 bases, there was a span of 11 bases. The CDR3 bases are TGTGCCAGCAGCTTGGAACAGTCTTCTAACATTCAGTACTTC. This translates into CASSLEQSSNIQYF. Variable domain in full (rest from reference TRBV5-4 and TRBJ2-4): ETGVTQSPTHLIKTRGQQVTLRCSSQSGHNTVSWYQQALGQGPQFIFQYYREEENGRGNFPPRFSGLQFPNYSSELNVNALELDDSALYLCASSLEQSSNIQYFGAGTRLSVL.

The V gene is TRBV28, the J gene TRBJ2-7; 8 nucleotides agree with TRBD1. Germline V gene lookup returns CDR1 MDHEN and CDR2 SYDVKM. The CDR3 sequence is 13 residues long. With 8 bases clipped from V and 7 bases from J, the junction kept 10 bases outside the gene matches. CDR3 bases: TGTGCCAGCCGACAGGGGCCCTTGTGGGAGCAGTACTTC. This sequence encodes CASRQGPLWEQYF.

This clone has a single count. The rearrangement uses TRBV6-5 and TRBJ2-3, with D perhaps TRBD1 (5 bases). Trimming removed 6 bases at V and 1 base at J, with 8 bases between. The germline CDR1 and CDR2 sequences are MNHEY and SVGAGI. CDR3 size: 13 residues. CDR3 DNA: TGTGCCAGCAGCAAGACAGGCACAGATACGCAGTATTTT. Translation gives CASSKTGTDTQYF.

CDR3 bases: TGTGCCTGGGAATTACAGGGTCCCTACTATGGCTACACCTTC. Residues: CAWELQGPYYGYTF. J is TRBJ1-2 and V is TRBV30; a weak D match, TRBD1 (6 bases). This CDR3 has 14 residues. The germline CDR1 and CDR2 sequences are GTSNPN and SVGIG (reference sequence). V gave up 5 bases and J gave up 3 bases, with 16 bases separating them. Supplemented by reference TRBV30 and TRBJ1-2, the full variable domain reads SQTIHQWPATLVQPVGSPLSLECTVEGTSNPNLYWYRQAAGRGLQLLFYSVGIGQISSEVPQNLSASRPQDRQFILSSKKLLLSDSGFYLCAWELQGPYYGYTFGSGTRLTVV.

A single count supports this clone. The genes are TRBV7-2 and TRBJ2-1, with 11 nucleotides matching TRBD2. CDR1 SGHTA and CDR2 FQGNSA come from the germline V gene. The CDR3 contains 19 residues. V lost 5 bases to trimming and J lost 7 bases; unmatched junction nucleotides: 19. This CDR3 reads CASSARVAGGLKSQNEQFF. CDR3 DNA: TGTGCCAGCAGCGCCCGTGTAGCGGGGGGGCTCAAATCCCAAAATGAGCAGTTCTTC.

V usage is TRBV30 and J usage is TRBJ2-3, with 12 bases matching TRBD2. Trimming removed 2 bases from V and 5 bases from J; junction bases left unmatched: 8. This CDR3 has 16 amino acids. Germline V gene lookup returns CDR1 GTSNPN and CDR2 SVGIG (reference sequence). This CDR3 reads CAWSSPLAGGIDTQYF. The CDR3 DNA reads TGTGCCTGGAGTTCCCCACTAGCGGGAGGTATAGATACGCAGTATTTT.

The V call is TRBV11-2, the J call TRBJ1-1; D gene ambiguous. The CDR3 has 11 amino acids. Trimming took off 5 bases at V and 10 bases at J, with 11 bases between the two ends. Germline V gene lookup returns CDR1 SGHAT and CDR2 FQNNGV. Here the CDR3 reads CASSPGFGAFF. Here the CDR3 DNA reads TGTGCCAGCAGCCCCGGGTTTGGAGCTTTCTTT.